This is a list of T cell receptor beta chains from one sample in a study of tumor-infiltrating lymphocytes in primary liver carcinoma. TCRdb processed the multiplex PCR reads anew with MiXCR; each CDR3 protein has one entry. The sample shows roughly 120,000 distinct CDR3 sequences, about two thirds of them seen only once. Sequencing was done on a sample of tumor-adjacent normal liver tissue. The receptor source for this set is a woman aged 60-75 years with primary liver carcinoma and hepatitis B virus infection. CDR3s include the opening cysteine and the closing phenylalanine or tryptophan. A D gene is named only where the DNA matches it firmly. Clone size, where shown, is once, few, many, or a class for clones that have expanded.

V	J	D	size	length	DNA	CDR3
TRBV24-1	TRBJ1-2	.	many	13	TGTGCCACCAGGAGAACAAGGGACTATGGCTACACCTTC	CATRRTRDYGYTF
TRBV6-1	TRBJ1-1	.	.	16	TGTGCCAACAGTGAAGCGAAGGCGAGGCTGGACACTGAAACTTTCTTT	CANSEAKARLDTETFF
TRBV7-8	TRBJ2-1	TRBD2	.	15	TGTGCCAGCAACCCTGGGACTAGCAGGATCGATGAGCAGTTCTTC	CASNPGTSRIDEQFF
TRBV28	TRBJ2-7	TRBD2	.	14	TGTGTCAGCAGTTCTAGCGGGGTCTCCTACGAGCAGTACTTC	CVSSSSGVSYEQYF
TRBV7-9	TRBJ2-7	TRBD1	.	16	TGTGCCAGTAGCCCATGGGATCAGGGGGCGGACTACGAGCGGTACTTC	CASSPWDQGADYERYF
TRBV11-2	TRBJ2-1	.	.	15	TGTGCCAGCAGCCGACTAACGTCGGAATATAATGAGCAGTTCTTC	CASSRLTSEYNEQFF
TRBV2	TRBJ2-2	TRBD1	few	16	TGTGCCAGCAGTTTTCGACAGGGGCTGAACACCGGGGAGCTGTTTTTT	CASSFRQGLNTGELFF
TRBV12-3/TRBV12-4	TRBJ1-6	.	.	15	TGTGCCAGCAGTCCTGAGGGTTCCTATAATTCATCCCTCCACTTT	CASSPEGSYNSSLHF
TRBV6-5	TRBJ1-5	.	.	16	TGTGCCAGCAGACCCCGGCAGGGGCTGACCAATAAGCCCCAGCATTTT	CASRPRQGLTNKPQHF
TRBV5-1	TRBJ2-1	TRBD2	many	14	TGCGCCAGCAGCGCGGGAGCGGGCTACAATGAGCAGTTCTTC	CASSAGAGYNEQFF